This T cell receptor (beta chain) emerged from a study of T cells after yellow fever vaccination. Germline V gives CDR1 SGHRS, CDR2 YFSETQ. This CDR3 has 17 amino acids. V lost 1 base to trimming and J lost 7 bases, with 21 bases between them. TCRdb processed the 5' RACE reads anew with MiXCR; each CDR3 protein has one entry. Of roughly 310,000 distinct CDR3 sequences listed, roughly 4% were seen once; the top ten hold around 24%. The sequences come from PBMCs, collected on the day of the yellow fever booster vaccination. The V call is TRBV5-1, the J call TRBJ2-1; no firm D call. This sequence originates from a man aged 18-30 years who received the YFV17D yellow fever vaccine. CDR3 bases: TGCGCCAGCAGCTTGTCGGCAGGCCCATCCCTACGGAATGAGCAGTTCTTC. This gives the protein CASSLSAGPSLRNEQFF.